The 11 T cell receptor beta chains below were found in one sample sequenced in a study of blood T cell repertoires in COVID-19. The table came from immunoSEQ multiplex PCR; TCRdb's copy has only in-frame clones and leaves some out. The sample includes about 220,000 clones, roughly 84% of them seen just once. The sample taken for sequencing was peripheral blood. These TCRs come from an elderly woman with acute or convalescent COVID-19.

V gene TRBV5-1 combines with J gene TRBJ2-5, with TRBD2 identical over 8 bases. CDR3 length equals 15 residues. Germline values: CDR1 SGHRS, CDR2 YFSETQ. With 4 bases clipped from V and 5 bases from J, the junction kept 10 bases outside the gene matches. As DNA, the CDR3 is TGCGCCAGCAGCCTGGGACTAGGACCGGGGGAGACCCAGTACTTC. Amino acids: CASSLGLGPGETQYF.

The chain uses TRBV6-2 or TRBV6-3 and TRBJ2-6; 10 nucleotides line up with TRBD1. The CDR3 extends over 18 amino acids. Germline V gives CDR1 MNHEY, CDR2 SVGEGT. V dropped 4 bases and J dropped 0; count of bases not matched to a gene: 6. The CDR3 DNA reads TGTGCCAGCAGTTCCGGGACAGGGGCTCCCTCTGGGGCCAACGTCCTGACTTTC. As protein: CASSSGTGAPSGANVLTF.

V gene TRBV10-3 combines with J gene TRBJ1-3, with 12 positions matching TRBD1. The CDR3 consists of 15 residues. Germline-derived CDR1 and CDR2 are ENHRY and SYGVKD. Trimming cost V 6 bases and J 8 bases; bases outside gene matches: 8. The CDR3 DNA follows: TGTGCCATCAGCGGGACAGGGGGCCCGGGGGACACCATATATTTT. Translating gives CAISGTGGPGDTIYF.

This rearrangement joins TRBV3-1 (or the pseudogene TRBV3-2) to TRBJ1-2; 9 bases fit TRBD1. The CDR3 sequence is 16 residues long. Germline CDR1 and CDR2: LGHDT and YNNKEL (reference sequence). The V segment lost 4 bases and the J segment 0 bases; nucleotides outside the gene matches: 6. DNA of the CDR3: TGTGCCAGCAGCCCCCGGGACAGGGCCGCTAACTATGGCTACACCTTC. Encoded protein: CASSPRDRAANYGYTF.

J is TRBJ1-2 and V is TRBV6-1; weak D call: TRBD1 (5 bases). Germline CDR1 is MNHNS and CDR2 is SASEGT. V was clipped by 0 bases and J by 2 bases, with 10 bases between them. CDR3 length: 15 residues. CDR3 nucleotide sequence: TGTGCCAGCAGTGAAGCCCCGACAGCAAACTATGGCTACACCTTC. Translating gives CASSEAPTANYGYTF.

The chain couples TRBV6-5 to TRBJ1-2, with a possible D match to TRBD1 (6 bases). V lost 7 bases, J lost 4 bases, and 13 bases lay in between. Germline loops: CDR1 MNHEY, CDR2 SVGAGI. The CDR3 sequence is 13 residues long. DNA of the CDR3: TGTGCCAGCACTGCGACAGGAGCCTATGGCTACACCTTC. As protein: CASTATGAYGYTF.

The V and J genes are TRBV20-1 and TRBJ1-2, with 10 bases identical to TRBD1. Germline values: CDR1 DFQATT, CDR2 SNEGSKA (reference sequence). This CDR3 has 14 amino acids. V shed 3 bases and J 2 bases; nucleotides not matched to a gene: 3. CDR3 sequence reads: CSASRTGGNYGYTF. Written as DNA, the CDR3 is TGCAGTGCTAGTAGGACAGGGGGGAACTATGGCTACACCTTC.

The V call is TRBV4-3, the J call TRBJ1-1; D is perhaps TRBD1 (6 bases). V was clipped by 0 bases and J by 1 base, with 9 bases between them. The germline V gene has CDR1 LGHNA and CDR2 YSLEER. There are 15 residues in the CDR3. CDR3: CASSQEARGNTEAFF. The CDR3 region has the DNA TGCGCCAGCAGCCAAGAGGCCAGGGGGAACACTGAAGCTTTCTTT.

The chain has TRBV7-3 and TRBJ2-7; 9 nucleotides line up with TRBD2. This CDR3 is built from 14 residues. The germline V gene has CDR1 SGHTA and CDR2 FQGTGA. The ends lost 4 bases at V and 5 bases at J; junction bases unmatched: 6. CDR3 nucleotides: TGTGCCAGCAGCTCCGGGACTAGCTTTAACGAGCAGTACTTC. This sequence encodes CASSSGTSFNEQYF.

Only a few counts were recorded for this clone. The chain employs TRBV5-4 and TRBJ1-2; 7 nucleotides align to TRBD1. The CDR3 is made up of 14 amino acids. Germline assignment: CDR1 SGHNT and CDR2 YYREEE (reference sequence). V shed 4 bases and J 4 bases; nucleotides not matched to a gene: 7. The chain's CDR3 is CASSLSGTAYGYTF. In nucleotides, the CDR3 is TGTGCCAGCAGCCTTTCCGGGACAGCCTATGGCTACACCTTC.

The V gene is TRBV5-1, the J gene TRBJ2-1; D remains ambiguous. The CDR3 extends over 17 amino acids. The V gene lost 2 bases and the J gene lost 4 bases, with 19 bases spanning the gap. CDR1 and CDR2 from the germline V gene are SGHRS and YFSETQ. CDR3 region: CASSLDLTTRPYNEQFF. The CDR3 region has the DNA TGCGCCAGCAGCTTAGACCTGACAACCCGACCTTACAATGAGCAGTTCTTC.